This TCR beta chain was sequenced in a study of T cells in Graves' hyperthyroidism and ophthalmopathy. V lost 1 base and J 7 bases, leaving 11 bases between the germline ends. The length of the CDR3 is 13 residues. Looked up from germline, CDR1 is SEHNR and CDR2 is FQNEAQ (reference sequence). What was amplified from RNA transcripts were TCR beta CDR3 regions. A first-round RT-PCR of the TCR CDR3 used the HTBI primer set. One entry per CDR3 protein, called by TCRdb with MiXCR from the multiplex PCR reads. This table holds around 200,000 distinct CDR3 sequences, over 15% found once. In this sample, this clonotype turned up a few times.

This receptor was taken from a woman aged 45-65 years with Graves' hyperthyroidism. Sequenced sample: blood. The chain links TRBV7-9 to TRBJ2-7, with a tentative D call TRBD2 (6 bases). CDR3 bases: TGTGCCAGCAGCTTAGTTGGGGGGACGGAGCAGTACTTC. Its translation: CASSLVGGTEQYF.